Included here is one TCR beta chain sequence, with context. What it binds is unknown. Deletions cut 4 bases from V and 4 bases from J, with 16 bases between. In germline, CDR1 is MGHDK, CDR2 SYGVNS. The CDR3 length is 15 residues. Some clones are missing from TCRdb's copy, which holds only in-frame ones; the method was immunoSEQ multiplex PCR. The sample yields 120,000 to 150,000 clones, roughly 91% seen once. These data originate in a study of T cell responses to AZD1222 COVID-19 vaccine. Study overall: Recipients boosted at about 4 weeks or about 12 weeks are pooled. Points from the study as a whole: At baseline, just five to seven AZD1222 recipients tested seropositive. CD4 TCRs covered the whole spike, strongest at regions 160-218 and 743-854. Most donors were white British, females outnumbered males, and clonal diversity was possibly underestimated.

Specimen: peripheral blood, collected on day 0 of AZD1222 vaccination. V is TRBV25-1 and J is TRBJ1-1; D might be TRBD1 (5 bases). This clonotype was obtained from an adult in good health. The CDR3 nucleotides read TGTGCCAGCAGTGGGCATCGGGGGTTCGGCACTGAAGCTTTCTTT. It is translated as CASSGHRGFGTEAFF.